This T cell receptor (beta chain) derives from a study of shared clonotypes between healthy human individuals. Study context: Three CD4 naive, three CD4 memory, two CD8 naive and one CD8 memory plate were used per donor. Broader study findings: Richness estimates generally favored naive over memory subsets.

Genomic DNA of each subset was evenly split across several immunoSEQ plates. DNA at about 190 ng, 25,000 to 35,000 T cell genomes, went into sorted-subset replicate PCRs. The method was immunoSEQ multiplex PCR; TCRdb's version includes in-frame clones alone and lacks a portion of them. The sample yields approximately 2.1 million clones, 90% to 95% seen once. With respect to this clone: The target antigen is unknown.

From germline, CDR1 is LNHNV and CDR2 YYDKDF (reference sequence). V was pared by 1 base and J by 9 bases, with 16 bases between. CDR3 length: 15 residues. The sequencing input was naive CD4+ T cells from PBMCs. Stated subset: CD45RA+ positively selected. The J gene is TRBJ2-1, the V gene TRBV15, with D unclear. This receptor was taken from a man younger than 35 in good health. Some clones in this sample may be carry-over from other donors' samples. The chain's CDR3 is CATSRAVARFSEQFF. The CDR3 DNA reads TGTGCCACCAGCAGAGCGGTGGCTAGGTTCAGTGAGCAGTTCTTC.